This T cell receptor beta chain was retrieved from a study of blood T cell repertoires in COVID-19 (dated by TCRdb to 2018 to 2021). In the study overall: The collaborator samples originated in the United States, Italy and Spain and spanned the acute and convalescent phases of COVID-19. The prospective study material was composed of cDNA or gDNA derived from T cells, B-cell-depleted T cells, or PBMCs. Deeply sampled blood TCRbeta repertoires from subjects exposed to, actively infected with, or recovered from COVID-19 were included in the dataset. A freely available public database, intended as a resource for researchers studying the immune response to SARS-CoV-2, is where the repertoires were released. Samples were obtained from the ongoing ImmuneRACE study (first 160 participants) and from 950 to 1,500 subjects provided by 6 global collaborators. The sample metadata nearly always contained a de-identified subject ID, COVID-19 status, age in years and sex. Where HLA class I and class II types were available, the types were taken from metadata supplied by the sample provider, not from assay-based typing. Overall study results and their limits: The quantity of clinical and demographic metadata differed by source and by participant and was supplied without curation.

Each collaborating institution followed its own protocols to collect whole blood in K2EDTA tubes. For TCRbeta analysis, collaborator samples were shipped as frozen whole blood, as isolated PBMCs, or as DNA extracted from either sample type. The count of this clone is one. The clone's antigen remains unknown. No base-level quality is on record; no much larger clone is a single base apart. Deletion took 5 bases off V and 10 bases off J, with a span of 12 bases between the germline ends. From its cysteine to its phenylalanine, the CDR3 spans 12 amino acids. Only CDR3 DNA remains: 36 bases, in frame from the first base. The germline V gene encodes CDR1 SGHVS and CDR2 FQNEAQ. TCRbeta CDR3 regions were amplified from genomic DNA using the immunoSEQ Assay, a bias-controlled multiplex PCR. For the original study's pipeline: The number of nucleated cells in each sample was estimated from the amplification of reference gene primers within the assay. Sequence reads were collapsed and filtered to measure the absolute abundance of every unique TCRbeta CDR3 rearrangement. For each sample, productive Simpson clonality was calculated by taking the square root of Simpson's diversity index across productive rearrangements. The table comes from immuneACCESS by way of TCRdb, which keeps in-frame sequences with V and J called. Part of the clones is missing from these tables; in studies checked, under half for an unresolved V gene and the rest for unknown reasons. V and J calls and clone size come straight from that table; D and trimming were deduced from the DNA. The sample table shows over 85,000 clones, and 70% to 90% are seen once. The ten largest clonotypes hold 2.5% to 3.5% of the sample.

The chain is made from TRBV7-8 and TRBJ2-1; TRBD2 might be the D gene, on 5 matching bases. This clonotype was obtained from a man aged 50 to 59 with active or convalescent COVID-19. Material: peripheral blood. The DNA sequence is TGTGCCAGCAGCCCGCGGGTCGGCGAGCAGTTCTTC. It specifies CASSPRVGEQFF.